These 13 T cell receptor beta chains originate from one sample sequenced in a study of blood T cell repertoires in COVID-19. Libraries were prepared by immunoSEQ multiplex PCR; TCRdb keeps only in-frame clonotypes and omits some of them. The sample holds under 200,000 clones; 88% are singletons and the top ten take 5.5% to 7%. Sequencing was carried out using peripheral blood. The receptors derive from a man aged 35 to 55 with active or convalescent COVID-19.

The chain has TRBV7-2 and TRBJ1-1; TRBD1 is a possible D gene (5 bases). Germline V gene data show CDR1 as SGHTA and CDR2 as FQGNSA. This CDR3 comprises 14 residues. V lost 1 base to trimming and J lost 1 base, with 7 bases between them. CDR3 loop: CASSLDQGNTEAFF. CDR3 in DNA: TGTGCCAGCAGCTTAGATCAGGGGAACACTGAAGCTTTCTTT.

J is TRBJ1-5 and V is TRBV18; tentative D call: TRBD1 (6 bases). This CDR3 region has 16 residues. CDR1 and CDR2 (germline): KGHSH, LQKENI. V lost 4 bases and J 0 bases, leaving 13 bases between the germline ends. The CDR3 DNA sequence: TGTGCCAGCTCACGCGAACAGGGAAATAGCAATCAGCCCCAGCATTTT. It codes for CASSREQGNSNQPQHF.

The chain couples TRBV24-1 to TRBJ2-1; 8 positions agree with TRBD2. This CDR3 is 16 amino acids long. Unmatched junction bases numbered 3, after V lost 3 bases and J lost 0 bases. Germline loops: CDR1 KGHDR, CDR2 SFDVKD. The CDR3 sequence is CATSDVSGTSYNEQFF. The DNA for the CDR3 is TGTGCCACCAGTGATGTTAGCGGGACCTCCTACAATGAGCAGTTCTTC.

This clone was counted only a few times. J is TRBJ1-1 and V is TRBV15, with D perhaps TRBD1 (5 bases). Germline-derived CDR1 and CDR2 are LNHNV and YYDKDF (reference sequence). V gave up 0 bases and J gave up 3 bases, with 11 bases separating them. The CDR3 contains 15 residues. Here the CDR3 reads CATSREYRLDTEAFF. The CDR3 DNA sequence: TGTGCCACCAGCAGAGAATACAGGCTAGACACTGAAGCTTTCTTT.

The rearrangement uses TRBV7-9 and TRBJ1-3, with D perhaps matching TRBD1 (5 bases). V was clipped by 1 base and J by 0 bases, with 16 bases between them. Looked up from germline, CDR1 is SEHNR and CDR2 is FQNEAQ (reference sequence). The CDR3 has 18 residues. The CDR3 spells CASSLDRWGGTSGNTIYF. CDR3 nucleotides: TGTGCCAGCAGCTTAGATCGCTGGGGGGGTACCTCTGGAAACACCATATATTTT.

V is TRBV7-9 and J is TRBJ1-3; TRBD1 matches at 7 bases. The CDR3 is made up of 15 amino acids. CDR1 is SEHNR and CDR2 is FQNEAQ in the germline V gene (reference sequence). V was pared by 3 bases and J by 4 bases, with 6 bases of the junction left unmatched. CDR3 DNA: TGTGCCAGCAGCTTTACAGGGGTTTCGGGAAACACCATATATTTT. As protein: CASSFTGVSGNTIYF.

The V and J genes are TRBV12-5 and TRBJ1-3, with D possibly being TRBD1 (5 bases). The CDR3 loop spans 16 amino acids. Germline V gene data show CDR1 as LGHNT and CDR2 as FRNRAP. The V end lost 4 bases, the J end lost 0 bases, and 13 bases lay between the germline ends. Written as DNA, the CDR3 is TGTGCTAGTGGTTCCCCCTGGGACTACTCTGGAAACACCATATATTTT. This gives the protein CASGSPWDYSGNTIYF.

This chain joins TRBV18 and TRBJ2-7; 8 nucleotides agree with TRBD1. The CDR3 runs to 13 residues. The V gene end was trimmed by 7 bases and the J gene end by 7 bases; junction bases not matched to a gene: 9. Germline loops: CDR1 KGHSH, CDR2 LQKENI. The CDR3 coding sequence is TGTGCCAGCTTTGCGACAGGGGCTGAAGAGCAGTACTTC. This gives the protein CASFATGAEEQYF.

The CDR3 DNA follows: TGTGCCAGCAGCTTGGACAGCCGCGGGGAGACCCAGTACTTC. It yields the protein CASSLDSRGETQYF. The chain couples TRBV9 to TRBJ2-5, with D perhaps matching TRBD1 (6 bases). Trimming removed 4 bases at V and 5 bases at J, with 15 bases between. Germline-derived CDR1 and CDR2 are SGDLS and YYNGEE. The CDR3 has 14 amino acids.

The rearrangement links TRBV19 to TRBJ1-5, with D tentatively TRBD1 (6 bases). The CDR3 extends over 16 amino acids. Germline CDR1 and CDR2: LNHDA and SQIVND (reference sequence). V shed 5 bases and J shed 0 bases, with 14 bases lying between them. The CDR3 here is CASSPPGGLSNQPQHF. In nucleotides, the CDR3 is TGTGCCAGTAGTCCGCCGGGGGGGCTTAGCAATCAGCCCCAGCATTTT.

The chain carries TRBV7-2 and TRBJ2-2; TRBD2 matches at 13 bases. The germline CDR1 and CDR2 sequences are SGHTA and FQGNSA. The ends lost 4 bases at V and 6 bases at J; junction bases unmatched: 5. The CDR3 length is 16 residues. This CDR3 is CASSWTSGSVAGELFF. The CDR3 DNA reads TGTGCCAGCAGCTGGACTAGCGGGAGCGTGGCCGGGGAGCTGTTTTTT.

V gene TRBV2 combines with J gene TRBJ2-3; weak D call: TRBD2 (6 bases). The V end was cut by 5 bases, the J end by 3 bases, with 18 bases between. The CDR3 has 16 amino acids. In germline, CDR1 is SNHLY, CDR2 FYNNEI. CDR3 sequence: CASSSGLPSRTDTQYF. Here the CDR3 DNA reads TGTGCCAGCAGTTCGGGACTCCCGAGCAGAACAGATACGCAGTATTTT. The full variable domain, with the rest looked up from reference TRBV2 and TRBJ2-3, is EPEVTQTPSHQVTQMGQEVILRCVPISNHLYFYWYRQILGQKVEFLVSFYNNEISEKSEIFDDQFSVERPDGSNFTLKIRSTKLEDSAMYFCASSSGLPSRTDTQYFGPGTRLTVL.

This clone was recorded once. This sequence joins TRBV27 and TRBJ2-7; D ambiguous. V lost 8 bases and J lost 0, with 8 bases in between. The CDR3 extends over 12 amino acids. Germline loops: CDR1 MNHEY, CDR2 SMNVEV (reference sequence). The CDR3 sequence: CASAPSSYEQYF. CDR3 nucleotides: TGTGCCAGCGCCCCTAGCTCCTACGAGCAGTACTTC.